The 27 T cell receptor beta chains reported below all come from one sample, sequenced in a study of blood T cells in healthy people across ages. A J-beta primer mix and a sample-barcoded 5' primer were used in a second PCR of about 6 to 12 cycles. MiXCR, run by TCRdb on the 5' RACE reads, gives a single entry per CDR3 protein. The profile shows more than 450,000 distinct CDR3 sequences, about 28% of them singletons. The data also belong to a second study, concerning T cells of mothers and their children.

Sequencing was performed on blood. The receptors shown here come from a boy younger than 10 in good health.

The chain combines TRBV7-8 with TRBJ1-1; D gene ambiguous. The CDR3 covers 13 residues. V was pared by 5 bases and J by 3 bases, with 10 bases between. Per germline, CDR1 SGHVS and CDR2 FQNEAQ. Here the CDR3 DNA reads TGTGCCAGCAGCCCCGCGAGACACACTGAAGCTTTCTTT. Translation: CASSPARHTEAFF.

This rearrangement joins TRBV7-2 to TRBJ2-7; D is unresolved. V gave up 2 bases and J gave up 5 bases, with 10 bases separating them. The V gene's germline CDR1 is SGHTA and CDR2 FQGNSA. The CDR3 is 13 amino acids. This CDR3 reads CASSLSGKDEQYF. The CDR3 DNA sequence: TGTGCCAGCAGCTTATCAGGAAAAGACGAGCAGTACTTC.

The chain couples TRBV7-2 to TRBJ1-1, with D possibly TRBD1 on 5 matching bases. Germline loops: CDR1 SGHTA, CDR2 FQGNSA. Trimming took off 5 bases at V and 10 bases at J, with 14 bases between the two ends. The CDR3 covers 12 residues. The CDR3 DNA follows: TGTGCCAGCAGCCTCCGGACGGGGCTAGCTTTCTTT. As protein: CASSLRTGLAFF. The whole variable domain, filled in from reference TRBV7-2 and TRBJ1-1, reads GAGVSQSPSNKVTEKGKDVELRCDPISGHTALYWYRQSLGQGLEFLIYFQGNSAPDKSGLPSDRFSAERTGGSVSTLTIQRTQQEDSAVYLCASSLRTGLAFFGQGTRLTVV.

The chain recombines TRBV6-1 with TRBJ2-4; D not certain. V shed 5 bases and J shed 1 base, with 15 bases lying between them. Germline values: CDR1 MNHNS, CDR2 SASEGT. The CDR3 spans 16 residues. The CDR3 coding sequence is TGTGCCAGCAGTACCCACAATCGCGGCGCCAAAAACATTCAGTACTTC. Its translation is CASSTHNRGAKNIQYF.

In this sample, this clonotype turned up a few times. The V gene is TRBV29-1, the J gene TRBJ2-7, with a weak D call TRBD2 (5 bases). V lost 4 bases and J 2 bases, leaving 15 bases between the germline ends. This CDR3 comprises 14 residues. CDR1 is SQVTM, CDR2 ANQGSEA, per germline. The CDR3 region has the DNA TGCAGCGTTGGCCCCCGGGGAGTCCCCTACGAGCAGTACTTC. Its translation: CSVGPRGVPYEQYF.

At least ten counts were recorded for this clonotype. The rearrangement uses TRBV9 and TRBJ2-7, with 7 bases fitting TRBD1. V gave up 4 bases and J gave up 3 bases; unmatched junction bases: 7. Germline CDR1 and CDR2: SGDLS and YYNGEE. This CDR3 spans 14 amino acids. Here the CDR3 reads CASSLTGKGYEQYF. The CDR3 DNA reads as TGTGCCAGCAGCCTGACAGGGAAGGGCTACGAGCAGTACTTC.

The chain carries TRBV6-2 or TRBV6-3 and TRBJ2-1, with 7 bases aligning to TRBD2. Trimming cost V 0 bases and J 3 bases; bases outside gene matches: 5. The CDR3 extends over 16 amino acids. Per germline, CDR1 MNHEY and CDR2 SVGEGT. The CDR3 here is CASSYSGGSVYNEQFF. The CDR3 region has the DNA TGTGCCAGCAGTTACTCCGGCGGGAGTGTCTACAATGAGCAGTTCTTC.

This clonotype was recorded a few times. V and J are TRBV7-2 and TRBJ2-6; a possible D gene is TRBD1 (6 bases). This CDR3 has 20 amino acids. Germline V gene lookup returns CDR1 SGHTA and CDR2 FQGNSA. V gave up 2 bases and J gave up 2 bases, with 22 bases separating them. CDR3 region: CASSLRTVKGSWPGANVLTF. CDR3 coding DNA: TGTGCCAGCAGCTTAAGGACAGTCAAAGGCTCTTGGCCTGGGGCCAACGTCCTGACTTTC.

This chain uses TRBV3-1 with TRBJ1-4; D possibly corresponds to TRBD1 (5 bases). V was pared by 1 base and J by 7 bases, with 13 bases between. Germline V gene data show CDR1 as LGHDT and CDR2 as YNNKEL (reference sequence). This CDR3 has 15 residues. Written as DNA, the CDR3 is TGTGCCAGCAGCCAAGGTCGGGGCTGGGGTGAAAAACTGTTTTTT. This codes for CASSQGRGWGEKLFF.

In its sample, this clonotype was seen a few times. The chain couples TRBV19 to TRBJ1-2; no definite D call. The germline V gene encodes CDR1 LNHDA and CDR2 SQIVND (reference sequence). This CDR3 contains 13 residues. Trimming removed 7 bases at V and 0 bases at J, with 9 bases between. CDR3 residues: CASNTGTNYGYTF. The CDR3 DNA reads TGTGCCAGTAACACCGGGACTAACTATGGCTACACCTTC.

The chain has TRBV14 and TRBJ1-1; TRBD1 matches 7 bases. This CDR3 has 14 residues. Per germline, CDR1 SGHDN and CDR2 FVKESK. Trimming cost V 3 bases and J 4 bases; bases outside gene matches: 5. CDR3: CASSQVDRATEAFF. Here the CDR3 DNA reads TGTGCCAGCAGCCAGGTTGACAGGGCCACTGAAGCTTTCTTT.

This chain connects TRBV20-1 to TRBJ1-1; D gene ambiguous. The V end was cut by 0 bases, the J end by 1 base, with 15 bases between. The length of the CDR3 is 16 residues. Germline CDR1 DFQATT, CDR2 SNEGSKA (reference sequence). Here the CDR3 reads CSARDPRKGWNTEAFF. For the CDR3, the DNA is TGCAGTGCTAGAGATCCGCGGAAAGGGTGGAACACTGAAGCTTTCTTT.

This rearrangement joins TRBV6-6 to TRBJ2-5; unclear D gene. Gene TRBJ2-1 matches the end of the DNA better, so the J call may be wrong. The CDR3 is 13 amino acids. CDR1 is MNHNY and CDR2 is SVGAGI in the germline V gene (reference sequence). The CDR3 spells CASSYPKRSEQFF. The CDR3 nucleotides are TGTGCCAGCAGTTACCCCAAACGGAGTGAGCAGTTCTTC.

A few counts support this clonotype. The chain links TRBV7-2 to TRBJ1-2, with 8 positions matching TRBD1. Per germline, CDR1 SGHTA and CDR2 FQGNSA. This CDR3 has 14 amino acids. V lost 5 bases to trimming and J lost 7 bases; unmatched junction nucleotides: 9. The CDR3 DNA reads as TGTGCCAGCAGCCCCGCAGGACAGGGCGGTGGCTACACCTTC. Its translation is CASSPAGQGGGYTF.

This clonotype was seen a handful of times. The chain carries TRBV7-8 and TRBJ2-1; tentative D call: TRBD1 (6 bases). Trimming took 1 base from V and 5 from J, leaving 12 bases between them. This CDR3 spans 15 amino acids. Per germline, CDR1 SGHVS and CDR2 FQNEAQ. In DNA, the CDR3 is TGTGCCAGCAGCTTAGGCAGGGGCATAAACAATGAGCAGTTCTTC. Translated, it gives CASSLGRGINNEQFF.

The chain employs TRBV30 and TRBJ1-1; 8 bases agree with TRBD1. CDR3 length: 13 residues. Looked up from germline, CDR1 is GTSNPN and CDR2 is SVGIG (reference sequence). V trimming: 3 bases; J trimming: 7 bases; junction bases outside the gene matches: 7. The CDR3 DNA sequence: TGTGCCTGGAGGGACAGGGAGGGGGTTGAAGCTTTCTTT. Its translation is CAWRDREGVEAFF.

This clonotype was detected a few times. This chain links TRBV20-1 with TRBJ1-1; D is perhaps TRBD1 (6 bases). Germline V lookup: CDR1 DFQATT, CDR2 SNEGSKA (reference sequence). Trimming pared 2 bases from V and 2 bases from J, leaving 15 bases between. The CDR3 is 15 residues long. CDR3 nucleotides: TGCAGTGCTAGAATGAGCAGGGGTTCAAACACTGAAGCTTTCTTT. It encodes CSARMSRGSNTEAFF.

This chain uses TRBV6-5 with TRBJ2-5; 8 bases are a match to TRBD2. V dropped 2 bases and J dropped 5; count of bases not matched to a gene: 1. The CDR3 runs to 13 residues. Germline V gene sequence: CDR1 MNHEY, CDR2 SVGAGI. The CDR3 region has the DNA TGTGCCAGCAGTTACACGGGAGGGGAGACCCAGTACTTC. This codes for CASSYTGGETQYF.

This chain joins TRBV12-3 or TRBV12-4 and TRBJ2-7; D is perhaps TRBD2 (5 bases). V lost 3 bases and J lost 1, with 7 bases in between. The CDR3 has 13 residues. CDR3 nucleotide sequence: TGTGCCAGCAGTTTCCGGGAATCCTACGAGCAGTACTTC. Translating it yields CASSFRESYEQYF.

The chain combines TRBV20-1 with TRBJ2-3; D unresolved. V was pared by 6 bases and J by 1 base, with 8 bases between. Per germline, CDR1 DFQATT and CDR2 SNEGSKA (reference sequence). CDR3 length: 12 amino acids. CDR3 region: CSAPNGTDTQYF. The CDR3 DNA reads TGCAGTGCCCCCAACGGCACAGATACGCAGTATTTT.

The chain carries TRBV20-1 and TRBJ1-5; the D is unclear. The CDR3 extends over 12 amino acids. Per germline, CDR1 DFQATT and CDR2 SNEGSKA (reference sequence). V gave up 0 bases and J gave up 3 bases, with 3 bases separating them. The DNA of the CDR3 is TGCAGTGCTAGAGACAACAATCAGCCCCAGCATTTT. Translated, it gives CSARDNNQPQHF.

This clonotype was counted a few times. The DNA for the CDR3 is TGTGCCAGCAGCTTGTTCTATATCGGGGACCACGAGCAGTACTTC. It is translated as CASSLFYIGDHEQYF. This chain uses TRBV5-6 with TRBJ2-7, with D perhaps matching TRBD1 or TRBD2 (5 bases each). V was pared by 1 base and J by 5 bases, with 16 bases between. This CDR3 is built from 15 residues. Germline V CDR1 and CDR2: SGHDT, YYEEEE.

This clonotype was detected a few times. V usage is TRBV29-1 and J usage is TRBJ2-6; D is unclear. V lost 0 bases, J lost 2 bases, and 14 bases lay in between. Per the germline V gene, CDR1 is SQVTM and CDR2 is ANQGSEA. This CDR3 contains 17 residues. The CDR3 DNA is TGCAGCGTTGAAGAGAGTAGCAACGCCCCTGGGGCCAACGTCCTGACTTTC. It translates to CSVEESSNAPGANVLTF. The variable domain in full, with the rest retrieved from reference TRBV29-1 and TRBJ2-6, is SAVISQKPSRDICQRGTSLTIQCQVDSQVTMMFWYRQQPGQSLTLIATANQGSEATYESGFVIDKFPISRPNLTFSTLTVSNMSPEDSSIYLCSVEESSNAPGANVLTFGAGSRLTVL.

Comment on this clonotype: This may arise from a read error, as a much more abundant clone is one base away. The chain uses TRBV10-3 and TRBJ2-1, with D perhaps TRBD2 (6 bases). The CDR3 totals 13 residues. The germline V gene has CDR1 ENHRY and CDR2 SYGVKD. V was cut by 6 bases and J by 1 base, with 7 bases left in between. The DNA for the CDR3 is TGTGCCATCAGGGGGAGGTCCTACAATGAGCAGTTCTTC. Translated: CAIRGRSYNEQFF.

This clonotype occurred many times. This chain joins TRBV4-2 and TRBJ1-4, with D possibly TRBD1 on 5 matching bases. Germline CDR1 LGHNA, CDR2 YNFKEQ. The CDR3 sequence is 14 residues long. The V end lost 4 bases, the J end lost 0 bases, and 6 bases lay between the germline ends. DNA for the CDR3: TGTGCCAGCAGCCGGGGGACAACTAATGAAAAACTGTTTTTT. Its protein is CASSRGTTNEKLFF.

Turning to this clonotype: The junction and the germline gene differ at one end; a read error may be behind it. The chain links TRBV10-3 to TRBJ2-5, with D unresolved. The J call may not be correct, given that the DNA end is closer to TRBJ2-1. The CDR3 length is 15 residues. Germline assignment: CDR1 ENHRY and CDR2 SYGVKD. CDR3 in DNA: TGTGCCATCAGTGGGTTGGGCAAGGGCTACGATGAGCAGTTCTTC. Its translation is CAISGLGKGYDEQFF.

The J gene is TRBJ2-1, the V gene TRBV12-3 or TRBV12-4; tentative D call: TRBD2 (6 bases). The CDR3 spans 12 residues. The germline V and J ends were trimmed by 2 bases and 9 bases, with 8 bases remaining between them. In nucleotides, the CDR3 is TGTGCCAGCAGTTTACTAGCGCGTGAGCAGTTCTTC. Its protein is CASSLLAREQFF.